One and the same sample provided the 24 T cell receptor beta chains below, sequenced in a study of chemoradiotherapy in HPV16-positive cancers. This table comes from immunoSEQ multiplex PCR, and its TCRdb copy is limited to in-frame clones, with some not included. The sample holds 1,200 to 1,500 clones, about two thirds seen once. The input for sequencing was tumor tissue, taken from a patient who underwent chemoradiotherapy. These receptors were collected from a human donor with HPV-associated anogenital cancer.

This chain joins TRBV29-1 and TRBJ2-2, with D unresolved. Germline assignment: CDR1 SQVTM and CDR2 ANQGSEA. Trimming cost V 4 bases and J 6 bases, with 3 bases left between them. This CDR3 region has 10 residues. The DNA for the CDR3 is TGCAGCGTTGTCTCCGGGGAGCTGTTTTTT. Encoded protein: CSVVSGELFF.

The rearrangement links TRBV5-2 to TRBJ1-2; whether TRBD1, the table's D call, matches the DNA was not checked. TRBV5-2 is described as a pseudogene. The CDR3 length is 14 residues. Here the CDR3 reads CASSQGPLGHGYTF. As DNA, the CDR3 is TGTGCCAGCAGCCAAGGTCCCTTGGGGCATGGCTACACCTTC.

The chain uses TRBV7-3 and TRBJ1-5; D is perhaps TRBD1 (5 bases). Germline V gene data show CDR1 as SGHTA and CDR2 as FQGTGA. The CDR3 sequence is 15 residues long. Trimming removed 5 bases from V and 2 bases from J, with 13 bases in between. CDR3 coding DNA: TGTGCCAGCAGCAACGACGGGGCAGGCAATCAGCCCCAGCATTTT. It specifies CASSNDGAGNQPQHF.

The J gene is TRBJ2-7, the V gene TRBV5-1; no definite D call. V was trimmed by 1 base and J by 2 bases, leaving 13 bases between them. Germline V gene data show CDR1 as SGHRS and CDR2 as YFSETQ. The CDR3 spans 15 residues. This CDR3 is CASSLNLEPTYEQYF. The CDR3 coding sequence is TGCGCCAGCAGCTTGAATTTGGAACCAACCTACGAGCAGTACTTC.

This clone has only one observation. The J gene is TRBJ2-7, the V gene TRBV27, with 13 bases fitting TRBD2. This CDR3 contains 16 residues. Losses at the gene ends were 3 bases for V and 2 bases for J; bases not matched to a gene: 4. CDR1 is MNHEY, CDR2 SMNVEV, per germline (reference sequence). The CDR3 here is CASSFGLAGVPYEQYF. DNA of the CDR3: TGTGCCAGCAGTTTCGGACTAGCGGGAGTTCCCTACGAGCAGTACTTC.

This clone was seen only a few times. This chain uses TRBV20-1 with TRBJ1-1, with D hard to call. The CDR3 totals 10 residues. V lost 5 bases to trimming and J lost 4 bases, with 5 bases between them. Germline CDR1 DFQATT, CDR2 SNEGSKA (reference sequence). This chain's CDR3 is CSAGGTEAFF. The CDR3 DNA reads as TGCAGTGCTGGAGGCACTGAAGCTTTCTTT.

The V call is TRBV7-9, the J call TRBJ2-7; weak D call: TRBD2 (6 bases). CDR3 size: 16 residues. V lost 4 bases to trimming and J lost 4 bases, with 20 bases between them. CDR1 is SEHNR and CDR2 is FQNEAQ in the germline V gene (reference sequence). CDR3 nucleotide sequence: TGTGCCAGCAGCTCATTCGGGACTCACTACACTTACGAGCAGTACTTC. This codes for CASSSFGTHYTYEQYF. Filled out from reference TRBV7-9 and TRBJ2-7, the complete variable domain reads DTGVSQNPRHKITKRGQNVTFRCDPISEHNRLYWYRQTLGQGPEFLTYFQNEAQLEKSRLLSDRFSAERPKGSFSTLEIQRTEQGDSAMYLCASSSFGTHYTYEQYFGPGTRLTVT.

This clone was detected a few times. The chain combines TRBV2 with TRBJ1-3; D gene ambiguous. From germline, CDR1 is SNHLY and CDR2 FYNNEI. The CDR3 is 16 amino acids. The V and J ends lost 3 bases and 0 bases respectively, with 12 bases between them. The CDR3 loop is CASSEYQPSSGNTIYF. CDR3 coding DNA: TGTGCCAGCAGTGAGTACCAGCCGAGCTCTGGAAACACCATATATTTT.

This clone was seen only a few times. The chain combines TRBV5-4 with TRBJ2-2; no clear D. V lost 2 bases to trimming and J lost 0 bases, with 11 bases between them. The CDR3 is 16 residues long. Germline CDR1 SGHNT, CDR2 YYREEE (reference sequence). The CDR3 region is CASSFGSLPNTGELFF. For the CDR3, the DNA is TGTGCCAGCAGCTTCGGAAGCCTCCCGAACACCGGGGAGCTGTTTTTT. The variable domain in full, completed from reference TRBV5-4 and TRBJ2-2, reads ETGVTQSPTHLIKTRGQQVTLRCSSQSGHNTVSWYQQALGQGPQFIFQYYREEENGRGNFPPRFSGLQFPNYSSELNVNALELDDSALYLCASSFGSLPNTGELFFGEGSRLTVL.

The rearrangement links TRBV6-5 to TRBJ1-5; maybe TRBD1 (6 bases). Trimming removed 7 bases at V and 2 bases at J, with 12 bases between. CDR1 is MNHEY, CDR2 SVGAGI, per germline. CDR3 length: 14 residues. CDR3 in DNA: TGTGCCAGCACCCCCCCAGGGGGCAATCAGCCCCAGCATTTT. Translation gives CASTPPGGNQPQHF.

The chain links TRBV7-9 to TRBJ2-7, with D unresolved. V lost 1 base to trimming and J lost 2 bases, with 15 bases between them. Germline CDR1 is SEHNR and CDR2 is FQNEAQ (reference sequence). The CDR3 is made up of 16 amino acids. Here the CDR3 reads CASSLEFSQNPYEQYF. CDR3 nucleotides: TGTGCCAGCAGCTTAGAGTTTAGTCAAAACCCCTACGAGCAGTACTTC.

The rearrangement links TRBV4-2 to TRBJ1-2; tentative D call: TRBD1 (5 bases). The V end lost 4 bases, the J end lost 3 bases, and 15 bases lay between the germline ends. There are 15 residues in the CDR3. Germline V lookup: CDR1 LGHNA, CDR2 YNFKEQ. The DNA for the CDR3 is TGTGCCAGCAGCCCAGCATACCCGACAGACTATGGCTACACCTTC. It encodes CASSPAYPTDYGYTF.

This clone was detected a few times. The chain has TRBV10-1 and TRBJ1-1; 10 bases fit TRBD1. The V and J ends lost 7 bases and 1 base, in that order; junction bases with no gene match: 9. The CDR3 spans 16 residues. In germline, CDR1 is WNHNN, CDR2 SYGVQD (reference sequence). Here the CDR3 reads CASTPDRGNKNTEAFF. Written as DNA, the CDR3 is TGCGCCAGCACCCCGGACAGGGGGAACAAGAACACTGAAGCTTTCTTT.

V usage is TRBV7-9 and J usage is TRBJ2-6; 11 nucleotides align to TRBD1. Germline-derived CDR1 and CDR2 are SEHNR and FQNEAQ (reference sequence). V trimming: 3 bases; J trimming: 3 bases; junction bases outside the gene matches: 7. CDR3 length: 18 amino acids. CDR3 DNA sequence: TGTGCCAGCAGCTTCCCCGGGACAGGGGGTTTTGGGGCCAACGTCCTGACTTTC. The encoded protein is CASSFPGTGGFGANVLTF.

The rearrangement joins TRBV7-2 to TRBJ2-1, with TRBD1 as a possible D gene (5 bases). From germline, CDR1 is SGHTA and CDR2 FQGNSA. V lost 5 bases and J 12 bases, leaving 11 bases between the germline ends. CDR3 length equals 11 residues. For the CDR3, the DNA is TGTGCCAGCAGCGACACCCAGGGGCAGTTCTTC. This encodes CASSDTQGQFF.

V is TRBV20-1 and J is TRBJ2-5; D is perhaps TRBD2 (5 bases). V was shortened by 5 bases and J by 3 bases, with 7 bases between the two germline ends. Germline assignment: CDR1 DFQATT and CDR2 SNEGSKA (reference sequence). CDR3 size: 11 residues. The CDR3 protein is CSAWREETQYF. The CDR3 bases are TGCAGTGCTTGGCGGGAAGAGACCCAGTACTTC.

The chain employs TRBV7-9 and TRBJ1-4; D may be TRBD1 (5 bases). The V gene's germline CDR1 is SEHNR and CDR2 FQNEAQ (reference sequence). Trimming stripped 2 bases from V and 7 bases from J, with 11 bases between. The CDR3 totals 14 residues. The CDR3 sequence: CASSLRAGSEKLFF. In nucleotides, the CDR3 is TGTGCCAGCAGCTTAAGGGCAGGGAGTGAAAAACTGTTTTTT.

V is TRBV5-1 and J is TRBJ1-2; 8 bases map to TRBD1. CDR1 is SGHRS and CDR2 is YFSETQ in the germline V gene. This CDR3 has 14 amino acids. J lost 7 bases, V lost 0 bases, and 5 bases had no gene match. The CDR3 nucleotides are TGCGCCAGCAGCTTGGAAGCAGGGGGCGGTGGCTACACCTTC. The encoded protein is CASSLEAGGGGYTF.

The CDR3 DNA follows: TGTGCCAGCAATAGCGGGAGTCGGGAGGGGTACGAGCAGTACTTC. Protein sequence: CASNSGSREGYEQYF. This chain links TRBV6-1 with TRBJ2-7; 9 nucleotides align to TRBD2. The V gene's germline CDR1 is MNHNS and CDR2 SASEGT. The CDR3 is made up of 15 amino acids. Germline trimming cut 7 bases from V and 4 bases from J; bases unmatched to any gene: 11.

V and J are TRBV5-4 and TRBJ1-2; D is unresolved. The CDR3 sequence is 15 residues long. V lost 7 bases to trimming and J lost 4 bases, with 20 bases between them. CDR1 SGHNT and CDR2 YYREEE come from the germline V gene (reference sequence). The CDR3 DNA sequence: TGTGCCAGCTTCGTCCCCCCAGGAAAGACCTATGGCTACACCTTC. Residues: CASFVPPGKTYGYTF.

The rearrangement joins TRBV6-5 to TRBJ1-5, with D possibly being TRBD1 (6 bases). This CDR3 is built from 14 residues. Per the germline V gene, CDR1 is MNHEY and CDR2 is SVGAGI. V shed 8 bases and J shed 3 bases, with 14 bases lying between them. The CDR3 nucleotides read TGTGCCAGCGGGAGCGGGACATACAATCAGCCCCAGCATTTT. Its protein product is CASGSGTYNQPQHF.

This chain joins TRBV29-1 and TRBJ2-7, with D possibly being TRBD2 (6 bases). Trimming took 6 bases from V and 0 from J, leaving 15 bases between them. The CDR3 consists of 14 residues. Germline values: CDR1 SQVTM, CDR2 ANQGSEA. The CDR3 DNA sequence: TGCAGCGTCGCCGGAGGGACGAGCTCCTACGAGCAGTACTTC. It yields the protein CSVAGGTSSYEQYF.

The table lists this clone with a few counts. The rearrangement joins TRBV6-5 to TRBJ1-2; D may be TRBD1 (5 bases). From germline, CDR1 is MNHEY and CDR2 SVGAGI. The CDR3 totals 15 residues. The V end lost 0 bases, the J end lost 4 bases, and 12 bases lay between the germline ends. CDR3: CASSYSGERAYGYTF. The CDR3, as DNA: TGTGCCAGCAGTTACTCGGGGGAGCGGGCCTATGGCTACACCTTC.

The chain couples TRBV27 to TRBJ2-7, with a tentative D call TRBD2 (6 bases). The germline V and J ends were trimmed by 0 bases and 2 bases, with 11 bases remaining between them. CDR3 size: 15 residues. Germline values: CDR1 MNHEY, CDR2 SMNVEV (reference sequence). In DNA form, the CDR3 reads TGTGCCAGCAGTTTATCCGCTGGCGGGGCCTACGAGCAGTACTTC. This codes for CASSLSAGGAYEQYF.